The sequence of this TCR beta chain was determined in a study of blood T cell repertoires in COVID-19. The wider study: All recovered Cohort 3 donors got two negative PCRs, got clearance, or saw symptom resolution. COVID-19 samples, acute and convalescent, were from the United States, Italy and Spain.

Produced via immunoSEQ multiplex PCR; TCRdb's table is partial and in-frame only. The data show 200,000 to 250,000 clones, with 86% seen just once and approximately 3.1% held by the top ten. The CDR3 loop spans 13 amino acids. The germline V gene has CDR1 SGHVS and CDR2 FQNEAQ. With 2 bases removed from V and 4 bases from J, the gap between germline ends came to 9 bases. Cohort assignment relied on participant-reported clinical history. This sequence was found in a woman in her forties or fifties in a cohort exposed to, infected with or recovered from COVID-19 (not recorded which). The chain joins TRBV7-8 to TRBJ2-7, with a weak D call TRBD2 (5 bases). Sequenced input: PBMCs or T cells enriched from blood (not recorded which). The CDR3, as DNA: TGTGCCAGCAGCTTATCTGCGGGTTACGAGCAGTACTTC. Translated: CASSLSAGYEQYF.